The present T cell receptor (beta chain) was sequenced within a study of CD4 T cells in relation to SARS-CoV-2 and coronaviruses. Study details: TCR beta CDR3s were sequenced after roughly nine-day antigen culture of PBMCs. Controls used an HIV-1 Nef peptide pool or no peptide.

Clones were read by immunoSEQ multiplex PCR, and TCRdb kept only the in-frame ones, dropping some. The sample has 20,000 or so clones; around 78% are singletons. Details on this clone: The antigen remains unidentified.

The unexposed donors gave CD4+ T cells in 2011-2018, prior to COVID-19. Isolation of CD4+ T cells took place after approximately 10 days in culture. PBMCs were plated at two million per well in IL-2-containing medium. Half the medium was replaced with IL-2 medium on days 3 and 7. Germline CDR1 reads SNHLY; CDR2 reads FYNNEI. The V and J ends lost 3 bases and 1 base respectively, with 8 bases between them. CDR3 length: 14 amino acids. The sequence was obtained from a human donor in good health. The chain combines TRBV2 with TRBJ2-3; D ambiguous. The sample consisted of CD4+ T cells from PBMCs, cultured in vitro. CDR3 nucleotides: TGTGCCAGCAGTGATATAGGAGGCACAGATACGCAGTATTTT. This gives the protein CASSDIGGTDTQYF.